Shown below are 9 T cell receptor beta chains from a single sample sequenced in a study of blood T cells in healthy people across ages (dated by TCRdb to about 2015). Library method: 5' RACE. Sequencing used an Illumina HiSeq 2500. A second PCR of roughly 6 to 11 cycles was run with a J-beta primer mix and a sample-barcoded 5' primer. TCRdb trimmed public reads at Q25 via fastp, called clones via MiXCR and kept in-frame beta chains. Entries that share a CDR3 protein sequence are merged under the most common genes and DNA. This sample is represented by approximately 1.5 million distinct CDR3 sequences; around 36% of them were singletons. Of the sample, over 9% falls within the top ten clones. The material sequenced was blood. The receptors stem from a woman under 40 in good health.

The chain links TRBV4-2 to TRBJ2-6, with D maybe TRBD1 (5 bases). V was shortened by 1 base and J by 0 bases, with 10 bases between the two germline ends. CDR1 and CDR2 (germline): LGHNA, YNFKEQ. This CDR3 has 17 residues. The CDR3 loop is CASSQVGAISGANVLTF. Written as DNA, the CDR3 is TGTGCCAGCAGCCAAGTAGGGGCCATCTCTGGGGCCAACGTCCTGACTTTC.

The chain joins TRBV11-2 to TRBJ2-3; 8 bases are a match to TRBD2. The V segment lost 2 bases and the J segment 0 bases; nucleotides outside the gene matches: 7. The length of the CDR3 is 17 residues. Germline V gene data show CDR1 as SGHAT and CDR2 as FQNNGV. DNA of the CDR3: TGTGCCAGCAGCTTAACATCCGGACTAGCTAGCACAGATACGCAGTATTTT. Residues: CASSLTSGLASTDTQYF.

This clonotype was detected ten times or more. V is TRBV4-1 and J is TRBJ2-3; tentatively, D is TRBD1 (5 bases). V shed 5 bases and J shed 2 bases, with 14 bases lying between them. This CDR3 is built from 15 residues. Germline V CDR1 and CDR2: MGHRA, YSYEKL. DNA of the CDR3: TGCGCCAGCAGCTCCAGGGTTGGGGACACAGATACGCAGTATTTT. The encoded protein is CASSSRVGDTDTQYF.

At least ten counts were recorded for this clonotype. The chain is built from TRBV13 and TRBJ2-3; D uncertain. The CDR3 sequence is 16 residues long. The V gene's germline CDR1 is PRHDT and CDR2 FYEKMQ (reference sequence). The V and J ends lost 2 bases and 3 bases respectively, with 15 bases between them. CDR3 sequence reads: CASSLKRVLRTDTQYF. CDR3 bases: TGTGCCAGCAGCTTAAAAAGGGTGTTACGAACAGATACGCAGTATTTT.

The sample holds a few counts of this clonotype. A much larger clone sits a single nucleotide away, making a read error possible. V usage is TRBV6-5 and J usage is TRBJ2-1, with D possibly TRBD1 on 5 matching bases. CDR1 and CDR2 (germline): MNHEY, SVGAGI. This CDR3 has 12 amino acids. The germline V and J ends were trimmed by 2 bases and 7 bases, with 6 bases remaining between them. CDR3 in DNA: TGTGCCAGCAGTTACAAGGGGAATGAGCAGTTCTTC. This codes for CASSYKGNEQFF.

There are a few counts of this clonotype. The chain carries TRBV10-1 and TRBJ2-1, with 11 bases aligning to TRBD2. CDR3 length equals 18 residues. V was pared by 2 bases and J by 7 bases, with 13 bases of the junction left unmatched. Germline values: CDR1 WNHNN, CDR2 SYGVQD (reference sequence). CDR3 sequence reads: CASSERSELAGDGNEQFF. The DNA for the CDR3 is TGCGCCAGCAGTGAGCGATCGGAACTAGCGGGAGATGGGAATGAGCAGTTCTTC.

The chain combines TRBV2 with TRBJ1-5; 7 nucleotides align to TRBD1. V lost 6 bases and J lost 4; bases outside the gene matches: 9. CDR3 size: 15 residues. Germline V gene lookup returns CDR1 SNHLY and CDR2 FYNNEI. CDR3 sequence (DNA): TGTGCCAGCAGGGCTACAGGGGAAAGGAATCAGCCCCAGCATTTT. This translates into CASRATGERNQPQHF.

Notes on this clonotype: Sequence at one end of the junction differs from germline and may be a read error. The chain recombines TRBV7-9 with TRBJ1-2, with D uncertain. CDR3 length: 11 residues. CDR1 is SEHNR and CDR2 is FQNEAQ in the germline V gene (reference sequence). As DNA, the CDR3 is TGTGGACTCCAGGAGGGAAATGGCTGCACCTTC. Translated, it gives CGLQEGNGCTF.

This clonotype was counted only a few times. This rearrangement joins TRBV20-1 to TRBJ2-3; 11 nucleotides line up with TRBD2. The CDR3 covers 16 residues. In germline, CDR1 is DFQATT, CDR2 SNEGSKA (reference sequence). Trimming cost V 3 bases and J 4 bases; bases outside gene matches: 9. The CDR3: CSASPSGGSNPDTQYF. CDR3 coding DNA: TGCAGTGCTAGCCCTAGCGGGGGGAGTAATCCAGATACGCAGTATTTT.